The rows below give T cell receptor beta chains drawn from one sample of a study of T cell responses to AZD1222 COVID-19 vaccine. Clones were sequenced by immunoSEQ multiplex PCR, and TCRdb holds only the in-frame ones, with some missing. Of 75,000 to 90,000 clones listed, 75% to 95% are singletons. The source material was peripheral blood, sampled 28 days after the second AZD1222 dose. These receptors were taken from an adult who received the AZD1222 COVID-19 vaccine. Both conserved end residues are part of each CDR3. Each record gives: V gene, clone size, D gene, J gene, CDR3 protein, CDR3 DNA. The D gene is left open where the match is weak. Clone size, where shown, is once, few, many, or a class for clones that have expanded.

TRBV5-1,NA,TRBD1,TRBJ1-2,CASSLTGQGAEYGYTF,TGCGCCAGCAGCCTAACGGGACAGGGGGCTGAGTATGGCTACACCTTC
TRBV6-5,NA,TRBD1,TRBJ1-3,CASMLDRGRGTIYF,TGTGCCAGCATGTTGGACAGGGGGAGGGGCACCATATATTTT
TRBV27,NA,NA,TRBJ1-5,CASSLSSEDNQPQHF,TGTGCCAGCAGTTTATCCTCAGAGGACAATCAGCCCCAGCATTTT
TRBV30,NA,TRBD2,TRBJ2-1,CAWTSGSLSSYNEQFF,TGTGCCTGGACTAGCGGGAGCTTGAGCTCCTACAATGAGCAGTTCTTC
TRBV6-5,NA,TRBD1,TRBJ1-2,CASIRGDYGYTF,TGTGCCAGCATCAGGGGGGACTATGGCTACACCTTC
TRBV27,NA,TRBD2,TRBJ2-3,CASSLSLGAGGRDTQYF,TGTGCCAGCAGTTTATCCCTTGGTGCGGGAGGGCGGGATACGCAGTATTTT
TRBV5-1,once,TRBD1,TRBJ2-7,CASSLSVGQGQHEQYF,TGCGCCAGCAGCTTAAGTGTGGGACAGGGGCAGCACGAGCAGTACTTC
TRBV30,NA,TRBD2,TRBJ2-7,CAWSVRGGAIPYEQYF,TGTGCCTGGAGTGTACGGGGGGGGGCCATCCCCTACGAGCAGTACTTC
TRBV2,few,TRBD1,TRBJ2-7,CASLGTASYEQYF,TGTGCCAGTTTAGGGACAGCTTCCTACGAGCAGTACTTC
TRBV19,NA,NA,TRBJ1-1,CASSTGPGGAETEAFF,TGTGCCAGTAGTACCGGGCCCGGAGGGGCGGAGACTGAAGCTTTCTTT
TRBV6-5,NA,TRBD1,TRBJ1-2,CASRRTGAGRYGYTF,TGTGCCAGCCGCCGGACAGGGGCAGGTCGGTATGGCTACACCTTC
TRBV5-1,NA,NA,TRBJ1-4,CASSFAGHRSGEKLFF,TGCGCCAGCAGCTTCGCCGGTCACAGGTCGGGTGAAAAACTGTTTTTT